This TCR beta chain originates from a study of breast tumors, draining lymph nodes, adjacent tissues. TCRdb redid the calling of the multiplex PCR reads with MiXCR, one entry per CDR3 protein. The table lists about 15,000 distinct CDR3 sequences, around 50% of them singletons. This CDR3 is 15 amino acids long. CDR1 and CDR2 (germline): KGHSH, LQKENI. Notes on this clonotype: A read error may produce the germline difference seen at one junction end.

The chain couples TRBV18 to TRBJ1-2; 7 bases align to TRBD1. Sequencing was performed on tumor-adjacent breast tissue. The sequence was obtained from a female donor with breast cancer. Some clones in this sample may be carry-over from other donors' samples. The CDR3 loop reads CGSSAGQASNYGYTF. For the CDR3, the DNA is TGTGGCAGCTCCGCCGGACAGGCTTCTAACTATGGCTACACCTTC.